This entry is about one TCR beta chain. Its antigen remains unidentified. Both 60 Vbeta primers and 13 Jbeta primers went into the PCR. Clones were sequenced by immunoSEQ multiplex PCR, and TCRdb holds only the in-frame ones, with some missing. The sample contains about 88,000 clones, 85% to 90% of which appear only once. These data come from a study of cytomegalovirus exposure and HLA in healthy donors. General study points: Some TCR beta chains (roughly 150 of them) were listed as cytomegalovirus-associated.

Material for sequencing was PBMCs. The clonotype was recovered from a man younger than 30 in good health and CMV-seronegative.

The CDR3 DNA sequence: TGTGCCAGCATCTCGCCGGGACTGGGCTACGAGCAGTACTTC. The encoded protein is CASISPGLGYEQYF. This chain joins TRBV6-1 and TRBJ2-7; a possible D gene is TRBD2 (6 bases). V lost 7 bases to trimming and J lost 3 bases, with 16 bases between them. This CDR3 contains 14 residues. Looked up from germline, CDR1 is MNHNS and CDR2 is SASEGT.